The 24 T cell receptor beta chains below all came from one sample that was sequenced in a study of T-cell reconstitution after alpha-beta-depleted transplantation in children. Unique molecular identifiers tagged the TCRbeta library. Each CDR3 protein is one row after TCRdb ran MiXCR on the PCR reads. This table holds about 500,000 distinct CDR3 sequences, about 31% found once. Sequencing used PBMCs from the stem cell graft donor, obtained from the stem cell graft. The receptors here all came from a human donor who donated a stem cell graft to a child with aplastic anemia.

This clonotype was recorded a few times. The rearrangement joins TRBV7-9 to TRBJ1-1, with 10 bases lining up with TRBD1. There are 15 residues in the CDR3. Germline CDR1 is SEHNR and CDR2 is FQNEAQ (reference sequence). V was clipped by 0 bases and J by 5 bases; unmatched bases: 3. CDR3 sequence (DNA): TGTGCCAGCAGCTTAGCGGGACAGGGGAGGACTGAAGCTTTCTTT. As protein: CASSLAGQGRTEAFF.

The chain is built from TRBV18 and TRBJ2-3, with unresolved D. Germline lookup yields CDR1 KGHSH and CDR2 LQKENI. There are 18 residues in the CDR3. V lost 1 base and J lost 10, with 27 bases in between. The CDR3 region has the DNA TGTGCCAGCTCACCACGAGGCCCCGTTTGGAGTTGGCTCGGGCCGCAGTATTTT. Translated, it gives CASSPRGPVWSWLGPQYF.

The V call is TRBV27, the J call TRBJ1-2; no reliable D call. The CDR3 totals 15 residues. Looked up from germline, CDR1 is MNHEY and CDR2 is SMNVEV (reference sequence). V was shortened by 0 bases and J by 1 base, with 9 bases between the two germline ends. CDR3 in DNA: TGTGCCAGCAGTTTATCTTACGGAGATAACTATGGCTACACCTTC. This gives the protein CASSLSYGDNYGYTF.

The chain recombines TRBV20-1 with TRBJ2-3, with 8 bases fitting TRBD2. The CDR3 contains 16 residues. Germline V lookup: CDR1 DFQATT, CDR2 SNEGSKA (reference sequence). Trimming took 6 bases from V and 2 from J; bases not matched to a gene: 13. The CDR3 DNA reads as TGCAGTGCCAATCCAGTTACTAGCGGAAACACAGATACGCAGTATTTT. Translating gives CSANPVTSGNTDTQYF.

The chain couples TRBV6-5 to TRBJ2-7; perhaps TRBD2 as D (7 bases). Germline V gene data show CDR1 as MNHEY and CDR2 as SVGAGI. CDR3 length: 15 residues. Deletions cut 2 bases from V and 7 bases from J, with 18 bases between. The CDR3 reads CASSYISSGGGEQYF. The CDR3 DNA is TGTGCCAGCAGTTACATCTCTAGCGGAGGGGGGGAGCAGTACTTC.

This clonotype was observed a handful of times. The chain links TRBV6-5 to TRBJ2-1; 7 bases line up with TRBD2. CDR1 is MNHEY and CDR2 is SVGAGI in the germline V gene. V shed 2 bases, J shed 6 bases, and the junction held 7 bases outside the gene matches. The length of the CDR3 is 15 residues. CDR3: CASSYGLADFNEQFF. Written as DNA, the CDR3 is TGTGCCAGCAGTTACGGCCTAGCGGATTTCAATGAGCAGTTCTTC.

The CDR3 region is CASSLDRADYGYTF. The CDR3 nucleotides are TGCGCCAGCAGCTTGGACAGGGCGGACTATGGCTACACCTTC. The chain carries TRBV5-1 and TRBJ1-2; D perhaps matches TRBD1 (6 bases). Germline V gene data show CDR1 as SGHRS and CDR2 as YFSETQ. This CDR3 is built from 14 residues. V was cut by 0 bases and J by 3 bases, with 9 bases left in between.

This clonotype was found a few times. The V call is TRBV29-1, the J call TRBJ2-5; weak D call: TRBD2 (6 bases). The length of the CDR3 is 15 residues. Deletions cut 4 bases from V and 5 bases from J, with 20 bases between. Germline CDR1 and CDR2: SQVTM and ANQGSEA. The CDR3 DNA follows: TGCAGCGTTGCCGGAATGGCGGGAACAGAGGAGACCCAGTACTTC. This codes for CSVAGMAGTEETQYF.

This clonotype has more than one count but fewer than ten. The chain joins TRBV5-1 to TRBJ2-1, with TRBD2 matching 11 bases. The CDR3 is made up of 14 amino acids. Trimming took 4 bases from V and 9 from J; bases not matched to a gene: 6. Germline V gene lookup returns CDR1 SGHRS and CDR2 YFSETQ. The CDR3 DNA sequence: TGCGCCAGCAGCGCTGCCGGACTAGCGGGTGAGCAGTTCTTC. It translates to CASSAAGLAGEQFF.

This chain joins TRBV7-2 and TRBJ2-1, with 9 bases identical to TRBD2. The trim removed 3 bases at V and 2 bases at J, leaving 2 bases unmatched. Germline CDR1 reads SGHTA; CDR2 reads FQGNSA. The CDR3 runs 15 residues. Written as DNA, the CDR3 is TGTGCCAGCAGCTTTAAGCGGGGGGCCTACAATGAGCAGTTCTTC. Its translation is CASSFKRGAYNEQFF.

The chain uses TRBV19 and TRBJ2-1; D is possibly TRBD2 (6 bases). Between the trimmed V and J ends, which lost 2 bases and 4 bases, there was a span of 15 bases. The germline CDR1 and CDR2 sequences are LNHDA and SQIVND (reference sequence). This CDR3 region has 16 residues. The CDR3 nucleotides read TGTGCCAGTAGTATAAAGGGACTCGGAATATACAATGAGCAGTTCTTC. This sequence encodes CASSIKGLGIYNEQFF. The variable domain in full, completed from reference TRBV19 and TRBJ2-1, reads DGGITQSPKYLFRKEGQNVTLSCEQNLNHDAMYWYRQDPGQGLRLIYYSQIVNDFQKGDIAEGYSVSREKKESFPLTVTSAQKNPTAFYLCASSIKGLGIYNEQFFGPGTRLTVL.

There are a few counts of this clonotype. CDR3 bases: TGTGCCAGCAGCCAAGGAGCGAAAGAGACCCAGTACTTC. Amino acid sequence: CASSQGAKETQYF. V usage is TRBV4-2 and J usage is TRBJ2-5; D is unresolved. Germline values: CDR1 LGHNA, CDR2 YNFKEQ. The CDR3 extends over 13 amino acids. The V end was cut by 1 base, the J end by 3 bases, with 6 bases between.

This clonotype was detected only a few times. This rearrangement joins TRBV24-1 to TRBJ2-7; TRBD1 agrees at 7 bases. V was pared by 4 bases and J by 5 bases, with 4 bases of the junction left unmatched. Per germline, CDR1 KGHDR and CDR2 SFDVKD. This CDR3 comprises 13 residues. The CDR3 is CATSDTTGDEQYF. CDR3 DNA sequence: TGTGCCACCAGTGACACTACAGGGGACGAGCAGTACTTC.

The chain links TRBV30 to TRBJ1-4, with D possibly being TRBD1 (6 bases). The germline V and J ends were trimmed by 1 base and 7 bases, with 10 bases remaining between them. The CDR3 is 13 residues long. The germline V gene has CDR1 GTSNPN and CDR2 SVGIG (reference sequence). The CDR3 sequence is CAWSDREGEKLFF. The CDR3, as DNA: TGTGCCTGGAGTGACAGGGAAGGTGAAAAACTGTTTTTT.

The chain links TRBV7-2 to TRBJ1-1; D is undetermined. Germline values: CDR1 SGHTA, CDR2 FQGNSA. Trimming removed 5 bases at V and 1 base at J, with 14 bases between. This CDR3 comprises 15 residues. This chain's CDR3 is CASSRSASRNTEAFF. As DNA, the CDR3 is TGTGCCAGCAGCCGGTCAGCGTCAAGGAACACTGAAGCTTTCTTT.

The V and J genes are TRBV12-3 or TRBV12-4 and TRBJ2-1, with D perhaps matching TRBD1 or TRBD2 (7 bases each). V was trimmed by 3 bases and J by 0 bases, leaving 12 bases between them. CDR3 length: 16 residues. In DNA form, the CDR3 reads TGTGCCAGCAGTTTCCCCAGGGGGGGCTCCTACAATGAGCAGTTCTTC. Translating it yields CASSFPRGGSYNEQFF.

The chain has TRBV12-3 or TRBV12-4 and TRBJ1-4, with D possibly matching TRBD1 (5 bases). Trimming took off 3 bases at V and 5 bases at J, with 10 bases between the two ends. This CDR3 region has 14 residues. The CDR3 bases are TGTGCCAGCAGTTTGGGCAGACAGAATGAAAAACTGTTTTTT. Translating gives CASSLGRQNEKLFF.

This clonotype was picked up a small number of times. The chain joins TRBV12-3 or TRBV12-4 to TRBJ1-5; a possible D gene is TRBD1 (5 bases). The V and J ends lost 6 bases and 0 bases respectively, with 6 bases between them. The CDR3 covers 13 residues. In DNA form, the CDR3 reads TGTGCCAGCAGGACAGATAGCAATCAGCCCCAGCATTTT. The encoded protein is CASRTDSNQPQHF.

The chain recombines TRBV27 with TRBJ2-1; 11 bases map to TRBD2. Germline trimming cut 0 bases from V and 8 bases from J; bases unmatched to any gene: 6. Germline-derived CDR1 and CDR2 are MNHEY and SMNVEV (reference sequence). The CDR3 runs 16 residues. CDR3 amino acids: CASSLSLLAGVHEQFF. The DNA of the CDR3 is TGTGCCAGCAGTTTATCCCTACTAGCGGGAGTACATGAGCAGTTCTTC.

V gene TRBV28 combines with J gene TRBJ2-2, with 7 bases fitting TRBD1. The V gene end was trimmed by 7 bases and the J gene end by 4 bases; junction bases not matched to a gene: 6. Germline V gene lookup returns CDR1 MDHEN and CDR2 SYDVKM. CDR3 length equals 14 residues. The DNA for the CDR3 is TGTGCCAGCAAGGGGGCAGGGCTCACCGGGGAGCTGTTTTTT. It specifies CASKGAGLTGELFF.

This clonotype appeared once. The rearrangement links TRBV27 to TRBJ2-7; TRBD2 matches 9 bases. Per germline, CDR1 MNHEY and CDR2 SMNVEV (reference sequence). Unmatched junction bases numbered 8, after V lost 0 bases and J lost 2 bases. The CDR3 has 17 amino acids. The CDR3 here is CASSLSGLAGFAYEQYV. CDR3 nucleotide sequence: TGTGCCAGCAGTTTATCTGGCCTAGCGGGATTTGCCTACGAGCAGTACGTC.

This clonotype was found a few times. The chain employs TRBV20-1 and TRBJ1-1; D call uncertain. The CDR3 is 14 amino acids. The V end was cut by 1 base, the J end by 0 bases, with 9 bases between. Germline CDR1 DFQATT, CDR2 SNEGSKA (reference sequence). The chain's CDR3 is CSARVWQVNTEAFF. In DNA form, the CDR3 reads TGCAGTGCTAGAGTGTGGCAGGTGAACACTGAAGCTTTCTTT.

This clonotype has only a few counts. At one end, the junction sequence differs from germline, possibly due to a read error. V usage is TRBV7-9 and J usage is TRBJ2-1; D is ambiguous. Germline V CDR1 and CDR2: SEHNR, FQNEAQ (reference sequence). The CDR3 sequence is 10 residues long. The CDR3, as DNA: TGTGCCAGCAGCTTGCCCCCAGGTAGCTTC. It codes for CASSLPPGSF. Full variable domain (rest looked up from reference TRBV7-9 and TRBJ2-1): DTGVSQNPRHKITKRGQNVTFRCDPISEHNRLYWYRQTLGQGPEFLTYFQNEAQLEKSRLLSDRFSAERPKGSFSTLEIQRTEQGDSAMYLCASSLPPGSFGPGTRLTVL.

V usage is TRBV20-1 and J usage is TRBJ1-1; 9 bases match TRBD1. Trimming cost V 6 bases and J 2 bases; bases outside gene matches: 4. CDR3 size: 13 residues. From germline, CDR1 is DFQATT and CDR2 SNEGSKA (reference sequence). CDR3 protein: CSAMTGGNTEAFF. CDR3 DNA sequence: TGCAGTGCCATGACAGGGGGTAACACTGAAGCTTTCTTT.